Presented here are 24 T cell receptor beta chains from one specimen sequenced in a study of blood T cell repertoires in COVID-19. The method was immunoSEQ multiplex PCR; TCRdb's version includes in-frame clones alone and lacks a portion of them. The sample yields over 75,000 clones, 70% to 85% seen once. Sequenced input: peripheral blood. The source is a man in his 70s with acute or convalescent COVID-19.

The chain couples TRBV3-1 (or the pseudogene TRBV3-2) to TRBJ2-3; D gene uncertain. CDR1 is LGHDT, CDR2 YNNKEL, per germline (reference sequence). CDR3 length: 16 amino acids. Trimming stripped 4 bases from V and 4 bases from J, with 18 bases between. The CDR3 DNA follows: TGTGCCAGCAGCCTCCACGCTCTAGAACCCGCAGATACGCAGTATTTT. Protein: CASSLHALEPADTQYF.

This clone was observed a few times. V gene TRBV5-4 combines with J gene TRBJ2-7, with 11 bases identical to TRBD2. The length of the CDR3 is 15 residues. Germline V gene data show CDR1 as SGHNT and CDR2 as YYREEE (reference sequence). With 0 bases clipped from V and 3 bases from J, the junction kept 2 bases outside the gene matches. The CDR3 reads CASSLAGTSGYEQYF. The DNA of the CDR3 is TGTGCCAGCAGCTTGGCCGGGACTAGCGGCTACGAGCAGTACTTC.

This rearrangement joins TRBV15 to TRBJ2-3; maybe TRBD2 (7 bases). V was clipped by 6 bases and J by 6 bases, with 16 bases between them. Per germline, CDR1 LNHNV and CDR2 YYDKDF (reference sequence). The CDR3 length is 14 residues. The CDR3 DNA reads as TGTGCCACCAGGCCGCGGGGGCTGGTGGATACGCAGTATTTT. It translates to CATRPRGLVDTQYF.

The chain is built from TRBV27 and TRBJ1-1; 9 bases fit TRBD1. Germline V gives CDR1 MNHEY, CDR2 SMNVEV (reference sequence). V lost 3 bases, J lost 0 bases, and 5 bases stayed unmatched. The CDR3 totals 16 residues. CDR3 sequence: CASSLGQGYMNTEAFF. Written as DNA, the CDR3 is TGTGCCAGCAGTTTGGGACAGGGCTACATGAACACTGAAGCTTTCTTT.

This clone was seen just once. The V and J genes are TRBV3-1 (or the pseudogene TRBV3-2) and TRBJ2-7; D is unresolved. Looked up from germline, CDR1 is LGHDT and CDR2 is YNNKEL (reference sequence). The length of the CDR3 is 11 residues. V was pared by 4 bases and J by 6 bases, with 7 bases between. In DNA form, the CDR3 reads TGTGCCAGCAGCCTAGCTCGCGAGCAGTACTTC. This encodes CASSLAREQYF.

This chain links TRBV5-1 with TRBJ2-1; 7 bases align to TRBD2. Germline V lookup: CDR1 SGHRS, CDR2 YFSETQ. CDR3 length: 14 amino acids. Unmatched junction bases numbered 4, after V lost 1 base and J lost 6 bases. CDR3 sequence (DNA): TGCGCCAGCAGCTTGATGACGGGGGGCAATGAGCAGTTCTTC. Encoded protein: CASSLMTGGNEQFF. The full variable domain, rest sourced from reference TRBV5-1 and TRBJ2-1, is KAGVTQTPRYLIKTRGQQVTLSCSPISGHRSVSWYQQTPGQGLQFLFEYFSETQRNKGNFPGRFSGRQFSNSRSEMNVSTLELGDSALYLCASSLMTGGNEQFFGPGTRLTVL.

V gene TRBV30 combines with J gene TRBJ2-3; D gene uncertain. The germline V and J ends were trimmed by 0 bases and 2 bases, with 18 bases remaining between them. Germline V gene sequence: CDR1 GTSNPN, CDR2 SVGIG (reference sequence). This CDR3 contains 17 residues. CDR3 in DNA: TGTGCCTGGAGTGTCGTACGCGTTTTTCCACCCACAGATACGCAGTATTTT. Protein product: CAWSVVRVFPPTDTQYF.

This clone has just a few counts. The chain recombines TRBV7-2 with TRBJ1-2; D remains unclear. V lost 11 bases and J 0 bases, leaving 16 bases between the germline ends. CDR3 length equals 14 residues. Germline V CDR1 and CDR2: SGHTA, FQGNSA. CDR3 sequence reads: CAASGEWANYGYTF. The CDR3, as DNA: TGTGCCGCAAGTGGGGAGTGGGCTAACTATGGCTACACCTTC.

The chain employs TRBV27 and TRBJ2-2; TRBD2 matches at 14 bases. Unmatched junction bases numbered 10, after V lost 3 bases and J lost 4 bases. Germline CDR1 and CDR2: MNHEY and SMNVEV (reference sequence). The length of the CDR3 is 19 residues. CDR3 protein: CASSFRGTSGSFFTGELFF. The CDR3 region has the DNA TGTGCCAGCAGTTTTCGGGGGACTAGCGGGAGTTTTTTCACCGGGGAGCTGTTTTTT.

The chain is built from TRBV9 and TRBJ2-7; 14 nucleotides line up with TRBD2. V trimming: 0 bases; J trimming: 3 bases; junction bases outside the gene matches: 8. The CDR3 is 18 amino acids. Looked up from germline, CDR1 is SGDLS and CDR2 is YYNGEE. The DNA for the CDR3 is TGTGCCAGCAGCGTAGAGGGGACTAGCGGGAGTTTCTTCTACGAGCAGTACTTC. Protein product: CASSVEGTSGSFFYEQYF. Supplemented by reference TRBV9 and TRBJ2-7, the full variable domain reads DSGVTQTPKHLITATGQRVTLRCSPRSGDLSVYWYQQSLDQGLQFLIQYYNGEERAKGNILERFSAQQFPDLHSELNLSSLELGDSALYFCASSVEGTSGSFFYEQYFGPGTRLTVT.

This sequence joins TRBV2 and TRBJ2-5; 15 nucleotides match TRBD2. The CDR3 is 19 amino acids. Germline V lookup: CDR1 SNHLY, CDR2 FYNNEI. With V trimmed by 3 bases and J by 5 bases, 13 bases remained unmatched. The CDR3 bases are TGTGCCAGCAGTGAGAGGGTCGGACTAGCGGGGGGGCTGGGTGAGACCCAGTACTTC. It yields the protein CASSERVGLAGGLGETQYF. Full variable domain (missing parts from reference TRBV2 and TRBJ2-5): EPEVTQTPSHQVTQMGQEVILRCVPISNHLYFYWYRQILGQKVEFLVSFYNNEISEKSEIFDDQFSVERPDGSNFTLKIRSTKLEDSAMYFCASSERVGLAGGLGETQYFGPGTRLLVL.

J is TRBJ2-2 and V is TRBV11-2, with D unclear. Trimming removed 5 bases from V and 3 bases from J, with 7 bases in between. There are 13 residues in the CDR3. The germline V gene encodes CDR1 SGHAT and CDR2 FQNNGV. CDR3 nucleotide sequence: TGTGCCAGCAGCCTTAGTTACACCGGGGAGCTGTTTTTT. Translated: CASSLSYTGELFF.

The rearrangement joins TRBV29-1 to TRBJ2-1, with D maybe TRBD1 (6 bases). Trimming shortened V by 3 bases and J by 2 bases, and 8 bases separated the two germline ends. Germline CDR1 and CDR2: SQVTM and ANQGSEA. The CDR3 covers 13 residues. DNA of the CDR3: TGCAGCGTTGAGAGGACAGCCTACAATGAGCAGTTCTTC. Translated: CSVERTAYNEQFF.

This chain connects TRBV7-2 to TRBJ2-7; 11 bases are shared with TRBD2. From germline, CDR1 is SGHTA and CDR2 FQGNSA. J was trimmed by 2 bases and V by 5 bases; bases with no gene match: 5. The CDR3 runs to 15 residues. The CDR3 DNA reads as TGTGCCAGCAGCCCCCGACTAGCGGGAACCTACGAGCAGTACTTC. It translates to CASSPRLAGTYEQYF. Full variable domain (outside the CDR3, taken from reference TRBV7-2 and TRBJ2-7): GAGVSQSPSNKVTEKGKDVELRCDPISGHTALYWYRQSLGQGLEFLIYFQGNSAPDKSGLPSDRFSAERTGGSVSTLTIQRTQQEDSAVYLCASSPRLAGTYEQYFGPGTRLTVT.

This clone is a singleton in its sample. The same CDR3 can be traced to other DNA sequences in this sample. The V gene is TRBV9, the J gene TRBJ2-2; no definite D call. The V end was cut by 0 bases, the J end by 6 bases, with 3 bases between. The CDR3 length is 12 residues. Germline CDR1 and CDR2: SGDLS and YYNGEE. The DNA for the CDR3 is TGTGCCAGCAGCGTAGCCGCCGGGGAGCTGTTTTTT. It is translated as CASSVAAGELFF.

V gene TRBV6-2 or TRBV6-3 combines with J gene TRBJ1-5; tentative D call: TRBD1 (6 bases). CDR3 size: 15 residues. Trimming shortened V by 3 bases and J by 1 base, and 10 bases separated the two germline ends. Germline V gives CDR1 MNHEY, CDR2 SVGEGT. The CDR3 coding sequence is TGTGCCAGCAGTTATCAACAGGGCAGCAATCAGCCCCAGCATTTT. Protein sequence: CASSYQQGSNQPQHF.

DNA of the CDR3: TGCGCCAGCAGCTTGGTCAGGGAAGGGGAGCTGTTTTTT. Its protein product is CASSLVREGELFF. The chain uses TRBV5-1 and TRBJ2-2; possibly TRBD1 for D (5 bases). Germline V gene data show CDR1 as SGHRS and CDR2 as YFSETQ. The CDR3 extends over 13 amino acids. V lost 0 bases and J 8 bases, leaving 8 bases between the germline ends.

This chain uses TRBV11-2 with TRBJ2-2; 9 nucleotides line up with TRBD1. The CDR3 has 17 amino acids. CDR1 and CDR2 (germline): SGHAT, FQNNGV. V lost 10 bases, J lost 6 bases, and 18 bases stayed unmatched. In nucleotides, the CDR3 is TGTGCCACCCGCCCCTGGGACAGGGCCGGACGATCCGGGGAGCTGTTTTTT. It is translated as CATRPWDRAGRSGELFF. Full variable domain (missing parts from reference TRBV11-2 and TRBJ2-2): EAGVAQSPRYKIIEKRQSVAFWCNPISGHATLYWYQQILGQGPKLLIQFQNNGVVDDSQLPKDRFSAERLKGVDSTLKIQPAKLEDSAVYLCATRPWDRAGRSGELFFGEGSRLTVL.

CDR3 in amino acids: CASSEIQGRAPLHF. CDR3 bases: TGTGCCAGCAGTGAAATACAGGGTCGTGCACCCCTCCACTTT. The rearrangement joins TRBV25-1 to TRBJ1-6, with D perhaps TRBD1 (6 bases). Per the germline V gene, CDR1 is MGHDK and CDR2 is SYGVNS. The V and J ends lost 2 bases and 11 bases respectively, with 13 bases between them. The CDR3 is 14 amino acids.

The V call is TRBV5-1, the J call TRBJ1-1; 9 bases map to TRBD1. After removal of 3 bases from V and 6 bases from J, the junction contained 6 bases not matched to a gene. This CDR3 has 14 residues. In germline, CDR1 is SGHRS, CDR2 YFSETQ. CDR3 sequence: CASSWQTGGPEAFF. CDR3 bases: TGCGCCAGCAGCTGGCAAACAGGGGGCCCTGAAGCTTTCTTT. Looking up the rest from reference TRBV5-1 and TRBJ1-1 gives the full variable domain: KAGVTQTPRYLIKTRGQQVTLSCSPISGHRSVSWYQQTPGQGLQFLFEYFSETQRNKGNFPGRFSGRQFSNSRSEMNVSTLELGDSALYLCASSWQTGGPEAFFGQGTRLTVV.

Here the CDR3 reads CASMAPNEQFF. CDR3 in DNA: TGTGCCAGCATGGCCCCTAATGAGCAGTTCTTC. The V and J genes are TRBV2 and TRBJ2-1; D gene unclear. The CDR3 covers 11 residues. With 7 bases removed from V and 7 bases from J, the gap between germline ends came to 8 bases. Germline CDR1 reads SNHLY; CDR2 reads FYNNEI. The full variable domain, with the rest looked up from reference TRBV2 and TRBJ2-1, is EPEVTQTPSHQVTQMGQEVILRCVPISNHLYFYWYRQILGQKVEFLVSFYNNEISEKSEIFDDQFSVERPDGSNFTLKIRSTKLEDSAMYFCASMAPNEQFFGPGTRLTVL.

This sequence joins TRBV7-2 and TRBJ2-7, with 9 bases fitting TRBD2. This CDR3 has 17 amino acids. The V gene's germline CDR1 is SGHTA and CDR2 FQGNSA. V trimming: 5 bases; J trimming: 6 bases; junction bases outside the gene matches: 17. In DNA, the CDR3 is TGTGCCAGCAGCGGCAGGGGAGGAGCGGGAGGTCAGGGCGAGCAGTACTTC. Residues: CASSGRGGAGGQGEQYF.

The chain employs TRBV15 and TRBJ2-2; TRBD2 matches 14 bases. Germline V gene data show CDR1 as LNHNV and CDR2 as YYDKDF (reference sequence). J was trimmed by 5 bases and V by 3 bases; bases with no gene match: 2. The length of the CDR3 is 16 residues. This chain's CDR3 is CATSRGLAGVTGELFF. The CDR3 DNA follows: TGTGCCACCAGCAGGGGACTAGCGGGAGTGACCGGGGAGCTGTTTTTT.

This clone has a single count. The chain carries TRBV11-1 and TRBJ1-2; D is unresolved. CDR3 length equals 13 residues. Germline-derived CDR1 and CDR2 are SGHAT and FQDESV (reference sequence). V lost 2 bases and J 7 bases, leaving 11 bases between the germline ends. CDR3 DNA: TGTGCCAGCAGCTTATGGCCCGGAGGTGGCTACACCTTC. Encoded protein: CASSLWPGGGYTF.